Listed here is a single T cell receptor (beta chain). CDR1 and CDR2 (germline): MNHNS, SASEGT. This CDR3 has 15 amino acids. The ends were cut back, 5 bases at V and 0 bases at J, with 14 bases in the middle. The sample belongs to a study of shared clonotypes between healthy human individuals. Several immunoSEQ plates held equal portions of the genomic DNA taken from each subset. Only in-frame clones appear in the TCRdb table, and some are missing; sequencing was by immunoSEQ multiplex PCR. The data hold some 320,000 clones, with about nine tenths observed a single time. The donors were adults (healthy and HIV-negative) with no recent acute infections or vaccinations.

Input material: memory CD8+ T cells sorted from blood. Subset: CD45RO+ cells pooled with CCR7-negative TemRA cells. This receptor was taken from a man aged 18 to 35 in good health. This sequence joins TRBV6-1 and TRBJ2-7; D remains ambiguous. The CDR3: CASSTVLLSSYEQYF. The CDR3 nucleotides are TGTGCCAGCAGTACCGTCCTACTCAGCTCCTACGAGCAGTACTTC.